This T cell receptor beta chain was observed in a study of blood T cell repertoires in COVID-19 (dated by TCRdb to the early 2020s). Background for the entire study: Samples from collaborators originated in the United States, Italy and Spain and spanned both the acute and convalescent phases of COVID-19. The material from the prospective study consisted of cDNA or gDNA derived from T cells, B-cell-depleted T cells, or PBMCs. The dataset comprised deeply sampled blood TCRbeta repertoires from subjects exposed to, actively infected with, or recovered from COVID-19. The repertoires were released in a freely available public database meant as a resource for research on the immune response to SARS-CoV-2. The samples were drawn from two sources: the first 160 participants of the ongoing ImmuneRACE study, and 1,000 to 1,500 subjects contributed by 6 global collaborators. A de-identified subject ID, COVID-19 status, age in years and sex were almost always included in the sample metadata. Where available, HLA class I and class II types were taken from metadata supplied by the sample provider and were not determined by assay-based typing.

Here is what the overall study found, with its caveats: How much clinical and demographic metadata was included differed by source and by participant, and the metadata was provided uncurated.

Comment on this clone: What this receptor recognizes is not known. The record has no base qualities; no much larger clone is one base away.

The immunoSEQ Assay, a bias-controlled multiplex PCR, was used to amplify TCRbeta CDR3 regions from genomic DNA. The authors' pipeline ran thus. Within the assay, amplification of reference gene primers was used to estimate how many nucleated cells each sample contained. To quantify the absolute abundance of each unique TCRbeta CDR3 rearrangement, sequence reads were collapsed and filtered. For each sample, productive Simpson clonality was calculated as the square root of Simpson's diversity index across productive rearrangements. Held by TCRdb, this immuneACCESS table contains in-frame sequences only and omits some clones. Under half of the omission traces to an unresolved V gene where checked; the cause of the rest is unknown. The DNA gave D and trimming, while V, J and clone size come from that table. The sample table holds under 150,000 clones, of which about 82% were seen once. The top ten clonotypes cover 4.5% of the sample.

Measured from the cysteine to the phenylalanine, the CDR3 is 16 residues long. This entry keeps only the CDR3 DNA: 48 bases, framed from base 1. Compared with germline, V lacks 3 bases and J lacks 7 bases; bases without a gene match: 6. The germline V gene gives CDR1 as MGHRA and CDR2 as YSYEKL. Each collaborating institution followed its own protocols to collect whole blood in K2EDTA tubes. For TCRbeta analysis, collaborators shipped samples in one of three forms: frozen whole blood, isolated PBMCs, or DNA extracted from either of those sample types. The sequencing input was peripheral blood. The chain is encoded by TRBV4-1 joined to TRBJ2-2, with TRBD1 identical over 12 junction bases. The TCR originated in a woman aged 80 or older with active or convalescent COVID-19. Read as DNA, the sequence is TGCGCCAGCAGCCAGGCGGGACAGGGGGCCGGCGGGGAGCTGTTTTTT. Translation gives CASSQAGQGAGGELFF.